These 14 T cell receptor beta chains were sequenced from one sample in a study of T cells in Graves' hyperthyroidism and ophthalmopathy. The TCR beta CDR3 regions underwent amplification using RNA transcripts as the source. Using the HTBI primer set, a first-round RT-PCR was run on the TCR CDR3. TCRdb used MiXCR to reprocess the multiplex PCR reads, holding one entry per CDR3 protein. The data contain roughly 350,000 distinct CDR3 sequences, approximately 15% of them seen just once; the ten biggest clones take up 20% to 25%. Sequenced material: blood. These receptors came from a woman aged 25 to 39 with Graves' hyperthyroidism.

The chain has TRBV20-1 and TRBJ2-7; 7 bases match TRBD2. The V and J ends lost 5 bases and 7 bases, in that order; junction bases with no gene match: 20. This CDR3 comprises 16 residues. Germline V CDR1 and CDR2: DFQATT, SNEGSKA (reference sequence). The CDR3 bases are TGCAGTGCTGAACCTCCTAGTGGGGGGAGGGCCCGGGAGCAGTACTTC. Its protein is CSAEPPSGGRAREQYF.

This clonotype was recorded many times. The chain is built from TRBV6-1 and TRBJ1-1; D gene ambiguous. The CDR3 sequence is 14 residues long. V was pared by 7 bases and J by 1 base, with 13 bases between. Germline values: CDR1 MNHNS, CDR2 SASEGT. The CDR3 DNA is TGTGCCAGCAAAGGAAATTTGGGGAACACTGAAGCTTTCTTT. Its protein is CASKGNLGNTEAFF.

This clonotype has more than one count but fewer than ten. V and J are TRBV4-1 and TRBJ2-1, with D unresolved. The CDR3 spans 15 residues. CDR1 is MGHRA and CDR2 is YSYEKL in the germline V gene. Trimming took off 0 bases at V and 6 bases at J, with 12 bases between the two ends. The CDR3 region is CASSQEWWVRNEQFF. CDR3 sequence (DNA): TGCGCCAGCAGCCAAGAATGGTGGGTTCGCAATGAGCAGTTCTTC.

V usage is TRBV6-1 and J usage is TRBJ2-7; either TRBD1 or TRBD2 may supply D (6 bases each). Germline V lookup: CDR1 MNHNS, CDR2 SASEGT. The CDR3 totals 13 residues. Trimming pared 4 bases from V and 7 bases from J, leaving 14 bases between. The CDR3 coding sequence is TGTGCCAGCAGTGCCGGCACAGGGAGGGAGCAGTACTTC. Amino acids: CASSAGTGREQYF.

This chain links TRBV28 with TRBJ1-2; D perhaps matches TRBD1 (6 bases). Germline loops: CDR1 MDHEN, CDR2 SYDVKM. The CDR3 consists of 15 residues. Trimming removed 6 bases at V and 3 bases at J, with 17 bases between. Here the CDR3 reads CASSPRGGGHYGYTF. For the CDR3, the DNA is TGTGCCAGCAGCCCACGAGGGGGTGGACACTATGGCTACACCTTC.

This clonotype occurred many times. V and J are TRBV12-3 or TRBV12-4 and TRBJ1-5; the D gene is possibly TRBD1 (5 bases). V lost 6 bases and J 1 base, leaving 22 bases between the germline ends. This CDR3 is 18 amino acids long. The DNA of the CDR3 is TGTGCCAGCAGCCCCGACGAAACAGGTATTGCGAGCAATCAGCCCCAGCATTTT. Translation gives CASSPDETGIASNQPQHF.

This clonotype was detected many times. V and J are TRBV19 and TRBJ1-5, with 7 bases matching TRBD1. The ends lost 3 bases at V and 3 bases at J; junction bases unmatched: 17. The germline V gene encodes CDR1 LNHDA and CDR2 SQIVND (reference sequence). The CDR3 spans 19 residues. The CDR3 DNA is TGTGCCAGTAGTATTGGGGGACAGCCCATCCGGTCTCTCAATCAGCCCCAGCATTTT. Its protein product is CASSIGGQPIRSLNQPQHF.

This clonotype occurred many times. V and J are TRBV12-3 or TRBV12-4 and TRBJ2-1; D remains ambiguous. This CDR3 spans 13 amino acids. V gave up 7 bases and J gave up 8 bases, with 15 bases separating them. The CDR3 loop reads CASKKNGGDEQFF. CDR3 in DNA: TGTGCCAGCAAAAAAAACGGTGGCGATGAGCAGTTCTTC.

The chain links TRBV6-1 to TRBJ2-7; 7 bases are shared with TRBD2. Germline V CDR1 and CDR2: MNHNS, SASEGT. This CDR3 has 15 amino acids. J was trimmed by 6 bases and V by 5 bases; bases with no gene match: 13. In DNA form, the CDR3 reads TGTGCCAGCAGTCCTTACAGGACTAGTAGCGGCGAGCAGTACTTC. Translation: CASSPYRTSSGEQYF.

The rearrangement links TRBV20-1 to TRBJ2-4, with D maybe TRBD2 (6 bases). The germline V and J ends were trimmed by 1 base and 5 bases, with 21 bases remaining between them. The CDR3 is made up of 17 amino acids. The germline V gene encodes CDR1 DFQATT and CDR2 SNEGSKA (reference sequence). CDR3: CSARVGVADQLQNIQYF. Here the CDR3 DNA reads TGCAGTGCTAGAGTAGGGGTAGCGGATCAACTACAAAACATTCAGTACTTC.

On this clonotype itself: A junction end diverges from the germline sequence, so it may reflect a read error. In nucleotides, the CDR3 is TGTGCCAGCAGCTTGGACCTCCAGGGGGCCTACGAGCAGTACTTC. Protein sequence: CASSLDLQGAYEQYF. The V call is TRBV5-1, the J call TRBJ2-7; TRBD1 aligns across 7 bases. The CDR3 is made up of 15 amino acids. Germline V CDR1 and CDR2: SGHRS, YFSETQ.

Only a few counts were recorded for this clonotype. The CDR3 is CASSQPEQGVNEKLFF. CDR3 sequence (DNA): TGCGCCAGCAGCCAACCCGAACAGGGTGTTAATGAAAAACTGTTTTTT. The chain carries TRBV4-3 and TRBJ1-4; TRBD1 might be the D (6 bases). Trimming left V 2 bases short and J 4 bases short, with 14 bases between. This CDR3 region has 16 residues. The germline CDR1 and CDR2 sequences are LGHNA and YSLEER.

This sequence joins TRBV20-1 and TRBJ2-7; 7 bases are shared with TRBD2. This CDR3 spans 14 amino acids. V gave up 6 bases and J gave up 3 bases; unmatched junction bases: 11. Germline V lookup: CDR1 DFQATT, CDR2 SNEGSKA (reference sequence). The CDR3 DNA is TGCAGTGCCCGTCTAGCGGCCGGACTCTACGAGCAGTACTTC. It codes for CSARLAAGLYEQYF.

This clonotype was observed many times. The chain has TRBV7-6 and TRBJ2-1; 10 positions match TRBD2. The V segment lost 5 bases and the J segment 5 bases; nucleotides outside the gene matches: 6. The V gene's germline CDR1 is SGHVS and CDR2 FNYEAQ. The CDR3 spans 15 residues. The DNA of the CDR3 is TGTGCCAGCAGCCCACTAGCGGGATTTAACAATGAGCAGTTCTTC. Translated, it gives CASSPLAGFNNEQFF.